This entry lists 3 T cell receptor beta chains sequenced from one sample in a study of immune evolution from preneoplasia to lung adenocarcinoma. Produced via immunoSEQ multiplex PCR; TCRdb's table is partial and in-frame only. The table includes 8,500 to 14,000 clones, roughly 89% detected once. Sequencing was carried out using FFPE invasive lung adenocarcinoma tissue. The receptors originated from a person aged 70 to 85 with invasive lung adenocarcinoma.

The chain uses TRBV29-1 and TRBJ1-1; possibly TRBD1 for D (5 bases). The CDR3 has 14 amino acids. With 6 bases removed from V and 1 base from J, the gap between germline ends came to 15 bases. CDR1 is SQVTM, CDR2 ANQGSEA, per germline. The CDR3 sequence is CSVGPRISNTEAFF. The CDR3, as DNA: TGCAGCGTGGGACCGAGGATATCGAACACTGAAGCTTTCTTT.

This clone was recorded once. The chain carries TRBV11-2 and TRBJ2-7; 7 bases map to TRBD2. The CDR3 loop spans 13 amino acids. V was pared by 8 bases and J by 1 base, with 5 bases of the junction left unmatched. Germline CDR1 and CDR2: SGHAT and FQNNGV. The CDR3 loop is CASRRGSSYEQYF. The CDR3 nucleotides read TGTGCCAGCCGGCGGGGGTCTTCCTACGAGCAGTACTTC.

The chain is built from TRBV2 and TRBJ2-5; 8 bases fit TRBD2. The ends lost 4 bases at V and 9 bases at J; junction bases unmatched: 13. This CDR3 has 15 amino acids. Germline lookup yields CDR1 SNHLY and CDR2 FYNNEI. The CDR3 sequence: CASSVPGGALGSQYF. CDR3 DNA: TGTGCCAGCAGTGTGCCGGGAGGGGCTCTCGGGTCCCAGTACTTC.